This T cell receptor (beta chain) was identified in a study of chronic HIV infection and antiretroviral therapy. This clonotype was seen only a few times. TCRdb reprocessed the 5' RACE reads with MiXCR, giving one entry per CDR3 protein. The sample carries some 43,000 distinct CDR3 sequences, 19% recorded once. Germline V gene lookup returns CDR1 SGHNT and CDR2 YENEEA. Trimming shortened V by 1 base and J by 3 bases, and 14 bases separated the two germline ends. This CDR3 spans 16 amino acids. V gene TRBV11-3 combines with J gene TRBJ2-3; a weak D match, TRBD2 (6 bases). Sequences were obtained from peripheral blood. The origin of this receptor is an adult who had HIV and had not received antiretroviral therapy, or was an uninfected healthy control (not recorded which). CDR3 DNA: TGTGCCAGCAGCTTAGGACTAGATGCAAGGACAGATACGCAGTATTTT. Its translation: CASSLGLDARTDTQYF.